Shown below are 19 T cell receptor beta chains from a single sample sequenced in a study of graft-versus-host responses after intestinal transplantation. Method: immunoSEQ multiplex PCR; TCRdb's copy keeps in-frame clones and lacks some. The sample contains around 15,000 clones, about 74% of which appear only once. Intraepithelial and lamina propria lymphocytes were released after the graft tissue was processed. The sequencing used ileum tissue, collected 14 days after transplant. Receptors were obtained from a human patient who received an intestinal transplant, so some T cells may come from the graft donor.

CDR3: CASSLRGLTPNYGYTF. The CDR3 region has the DNA TGTGCCAGCAGTTTACGAGGGTTAACCCCAAACTATGGCTACACCTTC. V gene TRBV27 combines with J gene TRBJ1-2; the D is unclear. Trimming pared 2 bases from V and 2 bases from J, leaving 15 bases between. There are 16 residues in the CDR3. CDR1 is MNHEY, CDR2 SMNVEV, per germline (reference sequence).

In this sample, this clone turned up a few times. The chain has TRBV7-9 and TRBJ2-7; the match to TRBD1 covers 7 bases. The germline CDR1 and CDR2 sequences are SEHNR and FQNEAQ (reference sequence). The J segment lost 3 bases and the V segment lost 4 bases, leaving 12 bases of the junction unmatched. The CDR3 covers 16 residues. The CDR3 bases are TGTGCCAGCAGCTCCCTTAAACCGGGACAGAGCTACGAGCAGTACTTC. Residues: CASSSLKPGQSYEQYF.

The rearrangement uses TRBV6-5 and TRBJ2-7; tentatively, D is TRBD1 (5 bases). This CDR3 region has 13 residues. V lost 3 bases, J lost 1 base, and 7 bases lay in between. CDR1 is MNHEY and CDR2 is SVGAGI in the germline V gene. CDR3 sequence reads: CASSYQGSYEQYF. The CDR3 nucleotides read TGTGCCAGCAGTTATCAGGGATCCTACGAGCAGTACTTC.

The chain carries TRBV5-4 and TRBJ2-1; D is unclear. Germline assignment: CDR1 SGHNT and CDR2 YYREEE (reference sequence). The V and J ends lost 0 bases and 4 bases respectively, with 5 bases between them. This CDR3 contains 13 residues. CDR3 in amino acids: CASSLERYNEQFF. CDR3 nucleotide sequence: TGTGCCAGCAGCTTGGAAAGGTACAATGAGCAGTTCTTC.

The rearrangement links TRBV7-2 to TRBJ2-7, with D perhaps matching TRBD1 (7 bases). This CDR3 contains 16 residues. CDR1 and CDR2 (germline): SGHTA, FQGNSA. V was trimmed by 4 bases and J by 3 bases, leaving 19 bases between them. CDR3 loop: CASSWDQGGSYYEQYF. CDR3 nucleotides: TGTGCCAGCAGCTGGGACCAGGGGGGCTCCTACTACGAGCAGTACTTC.

This sequence joins TRBV6-4 and TRBJ2-5; 12 nucleotides align to TRBD2. V lost 6 bases, J lost 1 base, and 3 bases stayed unmatched. This CDR3 is built from 15 residues. From germline, CDR1 is MRHNA and CDR2 SNTAGT. CDR3 loop: CASSRLAGAQETQYF. The DNA of the CDR3 is TGTGCCAGCAGCCGACTAGCGGGGGCCCAAGAGACCCAGTACTTC.

The chain links TRBV19 to TRBJ2-2; 10 bases map to TRBD2. Trimming took 3 bases from V and 1 from J; bases not matched to a gene: 5. The CDR3 covers 17 residues. Germline V gene sequence: CDR1 LNHDA, CDR2 SQIVND (reference sequence). The CDR3 nucleotides are TGTGCCAGTAGTATTCTCGGACTAGCGGAGAACACCGGGGAGCTGTTTTTT. Translation gives CASSILGLAENTGELFF. The whole variable domain, remainder taken from reference TRBV19 and TRBJ2-2, is DGGITQSPKYLFRKEGQNVTLSCEQNLNHDAMYWYRQDPGQGLRLIYYSQIVNDFQKGDIAEGYSVSREKKESFPLTVTSAQKNPTAFYLCASSILGLAENTGELFFGEGSRLTVL.

CDR3 amino acids: CAWTGLAGAWGEQFF. In DNA form, the CDR3 reads TGTGCCTGGACGGGACTAGCGGGAGCTTGGGGTGAGCAGTTCTTC. V gene TRBV30 combines with J gene TRBJ2-1; TRBD2 agrees at 14 bases. Losses at the gene ends were 4 bases for V and 9 bases for J; bases not matched to a gene: 8. This CDR3 has 15 residues. The germline gives CDR1 GTSNPN, CDR2 SVGIG (reference sequence).

The rearrangement uses TRBV2 and TRBJ2-1; D is unresolved. The CDR3 is 12 residues long. In germline, CDR1 is SNHLY, CDR2 FYNNEI. Trimming took 2 bases from V and 5 from J, leaving 4 bases between them. CDR3 sequence reads: CASSEQNNEQFF. DNA for the CDR3: TGTGCCAGCAGTGAACAGAACAATGAGCAGTTCTTC.

This chain joins TRBV5-4 and TRBJ2-1; D is possibly TRBD2 (6 bases). The length of the CDR3 is 15 residues. Germline V gene lookup returns CDR1 SGHNT and CDR2 YYREEE (reference sequence). V lost 2 bases and J 5 bases, leaving 14 bases between the germline ends. DNA of the CDR3: TGTGCCAGCAGCTTCGGAGGGATTCGGAACAATGAGCAGTTCTTC. Its protein product is CASSFGGIRNNEQFF.

The V and J genes are TRBV10-3 and TRBJ1-4; tentatively, D is TRBD1 (6 bases). This CDR3 is 14 amino acids long. Trimming stripped 0 bases from V and 12 bases from J, with 14 bases between. The germline CDR1 and CDR2 sequences are ENHRY and SYGVKD. The chain's CDR3 is CAISESEGEGQLFF. Here the CDR3 DNA reads TGTGCCATCAGTGAGTCGGAGGGGGAAGGCCAACTGTTTTTT.

The chain carries TRBV12-5 and TRBJ2-2, with 10 bases lining up with TRBD1. V was pared by 6 bases and J by 5 bases, with 12 bases of the junction left unmatched. This CDR3 contains 17 residues. Per germline, CDR1 LGHNT and CDR2 FRNRAP. The CDR3 loop is CASGMATGQGVTGELFF. DNA for the CDR3: TGTGCTAGTGGGATGGCCACAGGACAGGGGGTTACCGGGGAGCTGTTTTTT. Drawing the rest from reference TRBV12-5 and TRBJ2-2, the complete variable domain is DARVTQTPRHKVTEMGQEVTMRCQPILGHNTVFWYRQTMMQGLELLAYFRNRAPLDDSGMPKDRFSAEMPDATLATLKIQPSEPRDSAVYFCASGMATGQGVTGELFFGEGSRLTVL.

The J gene is TRBJ2-7, the V gene TRBV6-5; D is unresolved. CDR1 and CDR2 from the germline V gene are MNHEY and SVGAGI. The CDR3 covers 11 residues. V lost 5 bases and J 5 bases, leaving 7 bases between the germline ends. DNA for the CDR3: TGTGCCAGCAGTGTTGCCCACGAGCAGTACTTC. It encodes CASSVAHEQYF.

The V call is TRBV7-6, the J call TRBJ1-4; 7 bases agree with TRBD1. This CDR3 is 15 amino acids long. Per the germline V gene, CDR1 is SGHVS and CDR2 is FNYEAQ. Trimming at V came to 5 bases and at J to 5 bases, leaving 8 bases not matched to a gene. CDR3 loop: CASSPRDSRNEKLFF. The CDR3 nucleotides are TGTGCCAGCAGCCCCCGGGACAGTAGGAATGAAAAACTGTTTTTT.

The CDR3 DNA follows: TGTGCCAGCAGCTTGACAGTGGACTATGGCTACACCTTC. This gives the protein CASSLTVDYGYTF. The V call is TRBV28, the J call TRBJ1-2; tentative D call: TRBD1 (5 bases). Between the trimmed V and J ends, which lost 6 bases and 3 bases, there was a span of 11 bases. Per the germline V gene, CDR1 is MDHEN and CDR2 is SYDVKM. The CDR3 consists of 13 residues.

Only a few counts were recorded for this clone. This chain joins TRBV19 and TRBJ1-2, with TRBD1 matching over 10 bases. CDR3 length: 14 residues. V shed 3 bases and J 7 bases; nucleotides not matched to a gene: 5. Germline CDR1 LNHDA, CDR2 SQIVND (reference sequence). CDR3 DNA sequence: TGTGCCAGTAGTATTACGACAGGGGGCACTGGCTACACCTTC. Protein: CASSITTGGTGYTF.

V and J are TRBV7-3 and TRBJ1-1; no definite D call. Trimming cost V 3 bases and J 3 bases, with 8 bases left between them. The CDR3 runs 13 residues. Germline V gene data show CDR1 as SGHTA and CDR2 as FQGTGA. The CDR3 sequence is CASSFAEHTEAFF. DNA for the CDR3: TGTGCCAGCAGCTTCGCCGAACACACTGAAGCTTTCTTT.

The genes are TRBV19 and TRBJ1-5, with TRBD1 as a possible D gene (5 bases). The V and J ends lost 3 bases and 1 base respectively, with 10 bases between them. The CDR3 is made up of 15 amino acids. The germline V gene has CDR1 LNHDA and CDR2 SQIVND (reference sequence). As DNA, the CDR3 is TGTGCCAGTAGTATTGTTGGGGGGAGCAATCAGCCCCAGCATTTT. Translation gives CASSIVGGSNQPQHF.

In the case of this clone: At the DNA level, this CDR3 is encoded by other sequences in the same sample as well. The chain carries TRBV5-6 and TRBJ1-2; a possible D gene is TRBD1 (5 bases). CDR1 is SGHDT, CDR2 YYEEEE, per germline. This CDR3 contains 11 residues. V lost 4 bases to trimming and J lost 8 bases, with 9 bases between them. In nucleotides, the CDR3 is TGTGCCAGCAGCAGCCAGGGAGGCTACACCTTC. Translating it yields CASSSQGGYTF.